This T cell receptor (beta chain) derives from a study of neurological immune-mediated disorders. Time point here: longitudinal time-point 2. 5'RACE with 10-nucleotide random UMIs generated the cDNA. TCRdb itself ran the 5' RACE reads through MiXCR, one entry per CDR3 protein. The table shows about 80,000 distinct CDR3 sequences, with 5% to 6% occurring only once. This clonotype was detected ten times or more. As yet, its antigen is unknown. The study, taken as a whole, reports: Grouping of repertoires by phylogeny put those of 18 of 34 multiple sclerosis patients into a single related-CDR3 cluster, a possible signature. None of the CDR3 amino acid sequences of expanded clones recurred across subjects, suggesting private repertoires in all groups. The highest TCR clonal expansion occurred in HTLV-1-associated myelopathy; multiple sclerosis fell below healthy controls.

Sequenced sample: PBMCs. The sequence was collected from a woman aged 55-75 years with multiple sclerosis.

CDR3 amino acids: CAWSVLDSSVAKNIQYF. CDR3 coding DNA: TGTGCCTGGAGTGTACTTGACAGCTCCGTAGCCAAAAACATTCAGTACTTC. V usage is TRBV30 and J usage is TRBJ2-4; D may be TRBD1 (5 bases). V shed 0 bases and J shed 0 bases, with 15 bases lying between them. The CDR3 has 17 amino acids. Germline CDR1 reads GTSNPN; CDR2 reads SVGIG (reference sequence).